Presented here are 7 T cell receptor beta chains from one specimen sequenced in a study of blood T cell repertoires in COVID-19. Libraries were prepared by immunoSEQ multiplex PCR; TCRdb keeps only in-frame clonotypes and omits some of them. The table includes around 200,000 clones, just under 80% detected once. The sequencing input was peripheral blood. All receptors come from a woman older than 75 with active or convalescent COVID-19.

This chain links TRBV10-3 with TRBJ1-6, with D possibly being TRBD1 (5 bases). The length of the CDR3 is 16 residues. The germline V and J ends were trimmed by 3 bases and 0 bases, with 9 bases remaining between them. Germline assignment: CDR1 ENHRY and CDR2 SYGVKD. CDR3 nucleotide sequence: TGTGCCATCAGTGATTGGGGGGGCTCCTATAATTCACCCCTCCACTTT. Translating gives CAISDWGGSYNSPLHF.

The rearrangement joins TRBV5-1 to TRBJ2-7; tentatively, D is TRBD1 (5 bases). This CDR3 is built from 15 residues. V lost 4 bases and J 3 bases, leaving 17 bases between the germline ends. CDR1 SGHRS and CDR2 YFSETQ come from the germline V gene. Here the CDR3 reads CASSPGDSLIYEQYF. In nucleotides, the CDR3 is TGCGCCAGCAGCCCGGGCGACAGCCTAATCTACGAGCAGTACTTC.

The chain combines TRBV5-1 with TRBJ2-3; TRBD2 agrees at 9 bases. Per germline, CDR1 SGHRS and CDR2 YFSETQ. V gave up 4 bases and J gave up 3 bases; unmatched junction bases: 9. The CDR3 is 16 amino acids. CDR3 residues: CASSRGAGGPTDTQYF. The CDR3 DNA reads TGCGCCAGCAGCCGTGGGGCGGGGGGGCCGACAGATACGCAGTATTTT.

In nucleotides, the CDR3 is TGCGCCAGCAGCCCACAACAGGGGGGGAACACTGAAGCTTTCTTT. Its protein product is CASSPQQGGNTEAFF. The chain has TRBV5-1 and TRBJ1-1, with 8 bases fitting TRBD1. Germline lookup yields CDR1 SGHRS and CDR2 YFSETQ. The CDR3 loop spans 15 amino acids. V lost 4 bases, J lost 1 base, and 6 bases stayed unmatched.

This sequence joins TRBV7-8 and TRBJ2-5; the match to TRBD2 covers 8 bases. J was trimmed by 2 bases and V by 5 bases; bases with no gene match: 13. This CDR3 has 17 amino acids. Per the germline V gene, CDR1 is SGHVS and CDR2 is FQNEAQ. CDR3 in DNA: TGTGCCAGCAGCCCCATTTCGGGGGGGCCGGTACAAGAGACCCAGTACTTC. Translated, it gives CASSPISGGPVQETQYF.

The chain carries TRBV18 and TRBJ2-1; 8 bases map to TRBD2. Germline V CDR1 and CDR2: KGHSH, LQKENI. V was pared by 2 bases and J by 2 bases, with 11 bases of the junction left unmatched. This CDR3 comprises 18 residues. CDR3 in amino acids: CASSPSGRARGAYNEQFF. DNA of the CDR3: TGTGCCAGCTCACCATCGGGGAGGGCGCGGGGGGCCTACAATGAGCAGTTCTTC.

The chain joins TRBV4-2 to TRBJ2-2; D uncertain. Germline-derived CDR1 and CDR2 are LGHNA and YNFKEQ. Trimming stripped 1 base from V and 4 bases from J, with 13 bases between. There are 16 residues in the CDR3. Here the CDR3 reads CASSQVLGRATGELFF. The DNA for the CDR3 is TGTGCCAGCAGCCAAGTTCTGGGCCGCGCCACCGGGGAGCTGTTTTTT.